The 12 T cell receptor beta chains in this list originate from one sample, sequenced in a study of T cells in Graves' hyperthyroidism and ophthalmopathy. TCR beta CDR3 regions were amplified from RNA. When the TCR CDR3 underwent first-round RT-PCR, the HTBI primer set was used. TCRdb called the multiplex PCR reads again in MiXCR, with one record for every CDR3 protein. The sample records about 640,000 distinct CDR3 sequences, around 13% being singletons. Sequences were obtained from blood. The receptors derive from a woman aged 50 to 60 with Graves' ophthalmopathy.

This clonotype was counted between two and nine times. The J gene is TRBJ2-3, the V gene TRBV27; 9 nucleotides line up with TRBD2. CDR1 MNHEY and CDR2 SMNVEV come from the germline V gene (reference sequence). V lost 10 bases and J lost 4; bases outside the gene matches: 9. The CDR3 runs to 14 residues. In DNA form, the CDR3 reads TGTGCCACCTCTAGCGGGGATGGGGCAGATACGCAGTATTTT. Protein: CATSSGDGADTQYF.

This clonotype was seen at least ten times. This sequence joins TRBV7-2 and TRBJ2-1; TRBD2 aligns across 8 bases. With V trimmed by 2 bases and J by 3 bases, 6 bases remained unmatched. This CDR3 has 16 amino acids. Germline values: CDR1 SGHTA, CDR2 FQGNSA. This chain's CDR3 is CASSLTRSGSYNEQFF. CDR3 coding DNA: TGTGCCAGCAGCTTAACGCGCAGCGGGAGCTACAATGAGCAGTTCTTC. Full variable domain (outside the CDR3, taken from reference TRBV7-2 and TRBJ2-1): GAGVSQSPSNKVTEKGKDVELRCDPISGHTALYWYRQSLGQGLEFLIYFQGNSAPDKSGLPSDRFSAERTGGSVSTLTIQRTQQEDSAVYLCASSLTRSGSYNEQFFGPGTRLTVL.

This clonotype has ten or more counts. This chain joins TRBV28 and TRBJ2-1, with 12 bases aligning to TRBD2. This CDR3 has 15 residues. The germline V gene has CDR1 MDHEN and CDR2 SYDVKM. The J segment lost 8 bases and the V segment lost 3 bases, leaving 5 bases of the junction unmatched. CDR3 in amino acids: CASSFTSGRIYEQFF. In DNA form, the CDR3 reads TGTGCCAGCAGTTTTACTAGCGGGAGGATCTATGAGCAGTTCTTC.

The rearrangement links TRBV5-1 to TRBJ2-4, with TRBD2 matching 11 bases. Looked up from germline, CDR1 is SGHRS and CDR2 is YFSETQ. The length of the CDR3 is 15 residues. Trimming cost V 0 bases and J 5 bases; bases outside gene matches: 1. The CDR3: CASSLGLAGQNIQYF. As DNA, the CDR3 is TGCGCCAGCAGCTTGGGACTAGCGGGACAAAACATTCAGTACTTC.

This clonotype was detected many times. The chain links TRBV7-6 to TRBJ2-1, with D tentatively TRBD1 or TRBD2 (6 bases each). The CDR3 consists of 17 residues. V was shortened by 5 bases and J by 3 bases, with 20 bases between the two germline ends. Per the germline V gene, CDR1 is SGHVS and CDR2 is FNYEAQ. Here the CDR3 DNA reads TGTGCCAGCAGCGGATTGACGGGCAGGGGAGGCTACAATGAGCAGTTCTTC. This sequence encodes CASSGLTGRGGYNEQFF.

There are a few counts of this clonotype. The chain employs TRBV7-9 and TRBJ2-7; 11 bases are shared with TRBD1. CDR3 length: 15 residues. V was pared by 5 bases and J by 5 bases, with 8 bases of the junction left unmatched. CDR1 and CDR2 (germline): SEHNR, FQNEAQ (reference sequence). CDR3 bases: TGTGCCAGCAGCGGCCCGGGACAGGGGGACAACGAGCAGTACTTC. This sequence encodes CASSGPGQGDNEQYF.

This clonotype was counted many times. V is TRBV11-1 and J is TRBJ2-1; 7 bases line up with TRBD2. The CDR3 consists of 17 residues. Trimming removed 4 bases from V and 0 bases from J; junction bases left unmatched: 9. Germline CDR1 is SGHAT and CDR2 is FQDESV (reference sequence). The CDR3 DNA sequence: TGTGCCAGCAGCTCCAAGGACGGGGGGAGCTCCTACAATGAGCAGTTCTTC. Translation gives CASSSKDGGSSYNEQFF.

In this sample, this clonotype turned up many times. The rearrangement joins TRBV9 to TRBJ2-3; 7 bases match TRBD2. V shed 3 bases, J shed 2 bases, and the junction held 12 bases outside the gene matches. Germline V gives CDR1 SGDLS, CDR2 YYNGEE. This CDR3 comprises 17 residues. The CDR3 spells CASSEQGGLRNTDTQYF. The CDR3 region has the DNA TGTGCCAGCAGCGAGCAGGGAGGGCTACGGAACACAGATACGCAGTATTTT. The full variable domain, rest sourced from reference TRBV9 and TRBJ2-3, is DSGVTQTPKHLITATGQRVTLRCSPRSGDLSVYWYQQSLDQGLQFLIQYYNGEERAKGNILERFSAQQFPDLHSELNLSSLELGDSALYFCASSEQGGLRNTDTQYFGPGTRLTVL.

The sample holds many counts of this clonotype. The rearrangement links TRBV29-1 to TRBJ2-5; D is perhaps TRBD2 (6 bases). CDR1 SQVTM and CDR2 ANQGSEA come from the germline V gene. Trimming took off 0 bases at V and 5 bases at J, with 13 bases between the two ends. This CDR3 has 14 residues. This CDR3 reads CSVEDRGVEETQYF. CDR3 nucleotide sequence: TGCAGCGTTGAAGATCGCGGGGTTGAGGAGACCCAGTACTTC.

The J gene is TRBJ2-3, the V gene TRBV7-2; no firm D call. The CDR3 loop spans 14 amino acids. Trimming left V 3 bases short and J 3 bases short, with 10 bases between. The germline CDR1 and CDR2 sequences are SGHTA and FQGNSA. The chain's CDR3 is CASSFRAQTDTQYF. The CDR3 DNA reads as TGTGCCAGCAGCTTTCGGGCACAAACAGATACGCAGTATTTT.

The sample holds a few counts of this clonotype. The CDR3 bases are TGCGCCAGCAGCCTCGTGGCAGATCTAGCGGGAGGGCGGGTCTACGAGCAGTACTTC. Translated: CASSLVADLAGGRVYEQYF. The chain links TRBV4-3 to TRBJ2-7, with 12 bases lining up with TRBD2. Germline CDR1 reads LGHNA; CDR2 reads YSLEER. V was pared by 4 bases and J by 3 bases, with 16 bases of the junction left unmatched. There are 19 residues in the CDR3.

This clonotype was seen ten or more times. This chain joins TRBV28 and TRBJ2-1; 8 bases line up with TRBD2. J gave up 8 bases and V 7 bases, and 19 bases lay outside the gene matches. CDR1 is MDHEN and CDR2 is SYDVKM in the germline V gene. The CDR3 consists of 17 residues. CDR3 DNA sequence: TGTGCCAGCACCCCCATACTAGCGGCCCCCCAAGGTGATGAGCAGTTCTTC. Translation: CASTPILAAPQGDEQFF. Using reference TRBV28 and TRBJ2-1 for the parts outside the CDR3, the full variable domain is DVKVTQSSRYLVKRTGEKVFLECVQDMDHENMFWYRQDPGLGLRLIYFSYDVKMKEKGDIPEGYSVSREKKERFSLILESASTNQTSMYLCASTPILAAPQGDEQFFGPGTRLTVL.